This T cell receptor (beta chain) was sequenced for a study of beta chain features in type 1 diabetes. Findings of the study overall: Patients showed naive, central memory and Treg TCRB repertoires that appeared more similar than those of healthy donors.

This clone came up a few times. Its antigen is as yet unknown. The authors sorted CD4+ naive, central memory, regulatory and stem cell-like memory cells via CD45RO/CCR7/CD25/CD127/CD95/CD27. The CDR3 is 15 residues long. Germline CDR1 SGHRS, CDR2 YFSETQ. V lost 2 bases, J lost 0 bases, and 9 bases lay in between. The whole isolated RNA underwent reverse transcription, so sequencing captured expressed TCRB transcripts. Read counts averaged approximately 3.5 million for samples of naive, central memory and regulatory T cells. Measured with immunoSEQ multiplex PCR; TCRdb has only the in-frame clones, and not every one. This repertoire shows approximately 470,000 clones, roughly 31% found once; its top ten account for 0.05% to 0.07%.

The specimen was naive CD4+ T cells from blood. The gene calls are TRBV5-1 and TRBJ2-1; D may be TRBD2 (5 bases). This TCR was sampled from a young man in good health. As DNA, the CDR3 is TGCGCCAGCAGCTTACTAGGGTCCTCCTACAATGAGCAGTTCTTC. It specifies CASSLLGSSYNEQFF.